Shown below are 28 T cell receptor beta chains from a single sample sequenced in a study of blood T cell repertoires in COVID-19. TCRdb's copy holds only in-frame clones and misses some; the assay was immunoSEQ multiplex PCR. Of around 200,000 clones in the sample, 85% were seen once. The sample consisted of PBMCs or T cells enriched from blood (not recorded which). The receptor source for this set is a man aged 40-49 years who had recovered from COVID-19.

This rearrangement joins TRBV29-1 to TRBJ2-7; 7 bases agree with TRBD1. The CDR3 is 15 residues long. CDR1 is SQVTM and CDR2 is ANQGSEA in the germline V gene. V gave up 4 bases and J gave up 4 bases; unmatched junction bases: 13. The CDR3 protein is CSVVEVDRAKYEQYF. DNA for the CDR3: TGCAGCGTTGTTGAAGTCGACAGGGCGAAATACGAGCAGTACTTC.

J is TRBJ1-2 and V is TRBV28; maybe TRBD1 (5 bases). V lost 5 bases, J lost 5 bases, and 15 bases lay in between. Germline V lookup: CDR1 MDHEN, CDR2 SYDVKM. CDR3 size: 14 residues. The CDR3 spells CASSPMGGDYGYTF. In nucleotides, the CDR3 is TGTGCCAGCAGTCCCATGGGGGGAGATTATGGCTACACCTTC.

The rearrangement links TRBV6-2 or TRBV6-3 to TRBJ2-1; TRBD2 matches at 9 bases. Germline V gene lookup returns CDR1 MNHEY and CDR2 SVGEGT. This CDR3 is built from 15 residues. Germline trimming cut 2 bases from V and 7 bases from J; bases unmatched to any gene: 6. The CDR3 DNA reads as TGTGCCAGCAGTTACCGAGGGACTAGCAGGAATGAGCAGTTCTTC. Translated: CASSYRGTSRNEQFF.

This chain joins TRBV6-5 and TRBJ2-5; 7 bases map to TRBD1. The length of the CDR3 is 16 residues. The V and J ends lost 0 bases and 1 base, in that order; junction bases with no gene match: 5. Germline-derived CDR1 and CDR2 are MNHEY and SVGAGI. The CDR3 region is CASSYSQRTGQETQYF. Written as DNA, the CDR3 is TGTGCCAGCAGTTACTCGCAAAGGACAGGCCAAGAGACCCAGTACTTC.

The chain links TRBV29-1 to TRBJ1-1; 8 nucleotides align to TRBD1. Germline CDR1 is SQVTM and CDR2 is ANQGSEA. CDR3 length: 14 residues. V lost 8 bases, J lost 1 base, and 9 bases stayed unmatched. The DNA of the CDR3 is TGCAGCTCGAGCTACGGGACAGGGAACACTGAAGCTTTCTTT. Translated: CSSSYGTGNTEAFF.

The table lists this clone with a few counts. The chain is built from TRBV3-1 (or the pseudogene TRBV3-2) and TRBJ2-7; D perhaps matches TRBD1 (5 bases). Germline lookup yields CDR1 LGHDT and CDR2 YNNKEL (reference sequence). With 4 bases removed from V and 0 bases from J, the gap between germline ends came to 13 bases. The CDR3 extends over 15 amino acids. The CDR3, as DNA: TGTGCCAGCAGCCCATATCAGGGAAGCTCCTACGAGCAGTACTTC. Translating gives CASSPYQGSSYEQYF.

This sequence joins TRBV4-1 and TRBJ1-1; no definite D call. CDR3 length: 14 residues. The ends were cut back, 2 bases at V and 4 bases at J, with 11 bases in the middle. The germline CDR1 and CDR2 sequences are MGHRA and YSYEKL. CDR3: CASSQNRGGTEAFF. The DNA for the CDR3 is TGCGCCAGCAGCCAAAACCGGGGAGGCACTGAAGCTTTCTTT.

The chain joins TRBV7-2 to TRBJ2-2, with D tentatively TRBD2 (6 bases). Trimming stripped 3 bases from V and 7 bases from J, with 12 bases between. CDR1 and CDR2 (germline): SGHTA, FQGNSA. This CDR3 has 14 amino acids. CDR3 loop: CASSFLSGDGELFF. The CDR3 DNA reads as TGTGCCAGCAGCTTCCTTAGCGGTGACGGGGAGCTGTTTTTT.

This chain joins TRBV11-2 and TRBJ2-5, with 11 bases that match TRBD2. V lost 3 bases, J lost 5 bases, and 5 bases stayed unmatched. Germline V gene data show CDR1 as SGHAT and CDR2 as FQNNGV. The CDR3 is 15 residues long. The CDR3 is CASSFVLAGAETQYF. In DNA form, the CDR3 reads TGTGCCAGCAGCTTTGTACTAGCGGGAGCTGAGACCCAGTACTTC. Full variable domain (missing parts from reference TRBV11-2 and TRBJ2-5): EAGVAQSPRYKIIEKRQSVAFWCNPISGHATLYWYQQILGQGPKLLIQFQNNGVVDDSQLPKDRFSAERLKGVDSTLKIQPAKLEDSAVYLCASSFVLAGAETQYFGPGTRLLVL.

The chain combines TRBV6-5 with TRBJ1-2; 8 bases are shared with TRBD1. The CDR3 has 13 residues. Germline V lookup: CDR1 MNHEY, CDR2 SVGAGI. The trim removed 6 bases at V and 8 bases at J, leaving 8 bases unmatched. This CDR3 is CASRDRVRGGYTF. CDR3 DNA sequence: TGTGCCAGCAGGGACAGGGTTCGGGGCGGCTACACCTTC.

The V and J genes are TRBV7-2 and TRBJ2-7; 7 bases are shared with TRBD2. Germline V gives CDR1 SGHTA, CDR2 FQGNSA. This CDR3 contains 14 residues. Germline trimming cut 5 bases from V and 2 bases from J; bases unmatched to any gene: 6. The CDR3 DNA sequence: TGTGCCAGCAGCCCCTCCGGGACTACCTACGAGCAGTACTTC. This encodes CASSPSGTTYEQYF.

This clone was seen only once. This chain connects TRBV28 to TRBJ2-7, with TRBD2 identical over 7 bases. CDR1 is MDHEN, CDR2 SYDVKM, per germline. The junction had 5 bases not matched to a gene; V was cut back by 5 bases and J by 4 bases. There are 13 residues in the CDR3. In DNA form, the CDR3 reads TGTGCCAGCAGTAGGCAGGGAGGGTACGAGCAGTACTTC. Translating it yields CASSRQGGYEQYF. Using reference TRBV28 and TRBJ2-7 for the parts outside the CDR3, the full variable domain is DVKVTQSSRYLVKRTGEKVFLECVQDMDHENMFWYRQDPGLGLRLIYFSYDVKMKEKGDIPEGYSVSREKKERFSLILESASTNQTSMYLCASSRQGGYEQYFGPGTRLTVT.

This clone came up once. V usage is TRBV9 and J usage is TRBJ1-4; TRBD1 matches 10 bases. This CDR3 is built from 16 residues. Germline V gene sequence: CDR1 SGDLS, CDR2 YYNGEE. V was pared by 3 bases and J by 9 bases, with 11 bases of the junction left unmatched. In nucleotides, the CDR3 is TGTGCCAGCAGCGCCCAACCGGGACAGGGGAGGAAAAAACTGTTTTTT. Translation: CASSAQPGQGRKKLFF. Variable domain in full (rest from reference TRBV9 and TRBJ1-4): DSGVTQTPKHLITATGQRVTLRCSPRSGDLSVYWYQQSLDQGLQFLIQYYNGEERAKGNILERFSAQQFPDLHSELNLSSLELGDSALYFCASSAQPGQGRKKLFFGSGTQLSVL.

The J gene is TRBJ2-7, the V gene TRBV4-3, with 8 bases that match TRBD2. With V trimmed by 0 bases and J by 3 bases, 4 bases remained unmatched. The germline gives CDR1 LGHNA, CDR2 YSLEER. The CDR3 has 15 residues. The CDR3 DNA is TGCGCCAGCAGCCAAGAGGGACTAGGAAACTACGAGCAGTACTTC. Protein: CASSQEGLGNYEQYF.

The chain links TRBV19 to TRBJ2-7; 8 bases match TRBD1. The CDR3 is 14 amino acids. Germline CDR1 and CDR2: LNHDA and SQIVND (reference sequence). V lost 6 bases and J lost 4; bases outside the gene matches: 8. CDR3 sequence (DNA): TGTGCCAGTAGCCCGGACAGGGTTTCATACGAGCAGTACTTC. Translating gives CASSPDRVSYEQYF.

V is TRBV5-1 and J is TRBJ1-2; 7 bases map to TRBD1. The CDR3 sequence is 14 residues long. With V trimmed by 0 bases and J by 4 bases, 3 bases remained unmatched. Germline V gene data show CDR1 as SGHRS and CDR2 as YFSETQ. DNA of the CDR3: TGCGCCAGCAGCTTGGGTTCAGGGGGCTATGGCTACACCTTC. It encodes CASSLGSGGYGYTF.

The V call is TRBV7-3, the J call TRBJ2-7; TRBD1 aligns across 8 bases. Germline V gene sequence: CDR1 SGHTA, CDR2 FQGTGA. This CDR3 is 15 amino acids long. V was pared by 6 bases and J by 5 bases, with 12 bases of the junction left unmatched. CDR3 DNA: TGTGCCAGCAGTCCCTCCGGACAGGGTTCTGACGAGCAGTACTTC. This gives the protein CASSPSGQGSDEQYF.

V gene TRBV24-1 combines with J gene TRBJ2-1; D call uncertain. The CDR3 consists of 13 residues. With 2 bases removed from V and 10 bases from J, the gap between germline ends came to 11 bases. Per the germline V gene, CDR1 is KGHDR and CDR2 is SFDVKD. The CDR3 sequence: CATSDSRLVEQFF. CDR3 DNA: TGTGCCACCAGTGATTCCAGGTTGGTCGAGCAGTTCTTC.

The chain joins TRBV19 to TRBJ1-2; 9 bases line up with TRBD1. This CDR3 contains 18 residues. Germline assignment: CDR1 LNHDA and CDR2 SQIVND (reference sequence). The J segment lost 0 bases and the V segment lost 6 bases, leaving 14 bases of the junction unmatched. The CDR3 loop reads CASRNSRDRARANYGYTF. The CDR3 DNA sequence: TGTGCCAGTAGGAACTCCCGGGACAGGGCGAGAGCTAACTATGGCTACACCTTC. Supplemented by reference TRBV19 and TRBJ1-2, the full variable domain reads DGGITQSPKYLFRKEGQNVTLSCEQNLNHDAMYWYRQDPGQGLRLIYYSQIVNDFQKGDIAEGYSVSREKKESFPLTVTSAQKNPTAFYLCASRNSRDRARANYGYTFGSGTRLTVV.

The chain links TRBV30 to TRBJ2-7, with a possible D match to TRBD1 (6 bases). The CDR3 spans 14 residues. V was shortened by 2 bases and J by 0 bases, with 11 bases between the two germline ends. The germline V gene has CDR1 GTSNPN and CDR2 SVGIG (reference sequence). CDR3 nucleotide sequence: TGTGCCTGGAGTTCACAGGGAATCTCCTACGAGCAGTACTTC. Translating gives CAWSSQGISYEQYF.

This rearrangement joins TRBV4-1 to TRBJ2-5, with 10 bases aligning to TRBD2. V gave up 4 bases and J gave up 1 base; unmatched junction bases: 3. The CDR3 contains 15 residues. Germline values: CDR1 MGHRA, CDR2 YSYEKL. The CDR3 region has the DNA TGCGCCAGCAGCCGTAGCGGGAGGACCCAAGAGACCCAGTACTTC. This translates into CASSRSGRTQETQYF.

The rearrangement joins TRBV4-1 to TRBJ2-1; D gene uncertain. Trimming took 4 bases from V and 7 from J, leaving 8 bases between them. The CDR3 sequence is 12 residues long. Germline V CDR1 and CDR2: MGHRA, YSYEKL. CDR3 amino acids: CASSPLGNEQFF. CDR3 coding DNA: TGCGCCAGCAGCCCCCTAGGAAATGAGCAGTTCTTC.

The rearrangement uses TRBV25-1 and TRBJ2-7; D might be TRBD2 (6 bases). Looked up from germline, CDR1 is MGHDK and CDR2 is SYGVNS. The V end lost 3 bases, the J end lost 3 bases, and 12 bases lay between the germline ends. The CDR3 has 14 amino acids. CDR3 sequence reads: CASSDSGRVYEQYF. The CDR3 nucleotides are TGTGCCAGCAGTGATAGCGGCAGGGTCTACGAGCAGTACTTC.

V and J are TRBV5-4 and TRBJ2-7; 9 nucleotides align to TRBD2. CDR3 length: 14 residues. V dropped 2 bases and J dropped 4; count of bases not matched to a gene: 4. In germline, CDR1 is SGHNT, CDR2 YYREEE (reference sequence). CDR3 amino acids: CASSFSSGSYEQYF. Here the CDR3 DNA reads TGTGCCAGCAGCTTTAGTAGCGGGAGTTACGAGCAGTACTTC.

This rearrangement joins TRBV7-2 to TRBJ2-5, with a tentative D call TRBD2 (5 bases). Germline CDR1 is SGHTA and CDR2 is FQGNSA. Deletions cut 5 bases from V and 4 bases from J, with 17 bases between. The CDR3 totals 15 residues. CDR3 DNA: TGTGCCAGCAGCCCTCCTGGAGCCGGAGGAGAGACCCAGTACTTC. Translating gives CASSPPGAGGETQYF.

The J gene is TRBJ2-1, the V gene TRBV29-1; TRBD2 matches 8 bases. The CDR3 has 15 residues. The germline V gene encodes CDR1 SQVTM and CDR2 ANQGSEA. V lost 1 base, J lost 7 bases, and 9 bases stayed unmatched. CDR3 coding DNA: TGCAGCGTTGAAGGGTTAGCGGGAACTGGGAATGAGCAGTTCTTC. The encoded protein is CSVEGLAGTGNEQFF.

The chain links TRBV5-1 to TRBJ1-2, with 9 bases that match TRBD1. J gave up 8 bases and V 4 bases, and 9 bases lay outside the gene matches. The CDR3 runs to 14 residues. Germline V CDR1 and CDR2: SGHRS, YFSETQ. CDR3 protein: CASSAEGQGGGYTF. The CDR3 DNA follows: TGCGCCAGCAGCGCCGAGGGACAGGGAGGCGGCTACACCTTC. The full variable domain, completed using reference TRBV5-1 and TRBJ1-2, is KAGVTQTPRYLIKTRGQQVTLSCSPISGHRSVSWYQQTPGQGLQFLFEYFSETQRNKGNFPGRFSGRQFSNSRSEMNVSTLELGDSALYLCASSAEGQGGGYTFGSGTRLTVV.

This chain links TRBV7-3 with TRBJ1-2; 10 nucleotides line up with TRBD1. Germline assignment: CDR1 SGHTA and CDR2 FQGTGA. The CDR3 has 17 amino acids. V shed 2 bases and J 8 bases; nucleotides not matched to a gene: 14. The CDR3, as DNA: TGTGCCAGCAGCTTAGAGTCCCGGGACAGGGGTTATGGAGGCTACACCTTC. Translation: CASSLESRDRGYGGYTF.